This T cell receptor beta chain was retrieved from a study of CD8 T cells in Susac syndrome. Reverse transcription of roughly 0.5 to 1 ug RNA used random hexamers. Each CDR3 protein gets one entry after TCRdb re-called the immunoSEQ multiplex PCR reads with MiXCR. The sample lists about 190,000 distinct CDR3 sequences, 95% occurring once. Germline CDR1 reads SEHNR; CDR2 reads FQNEAQ (reference sequence). V was cut by 0 bases and J by 9 bases, with 12 bases left in between. The CDR3 has 15 residues. The V call is TRBV7-9, the J call TRBJ1-6, with a tentative D call TRBD1 (5 bases). The receptor was derived from a human donor with Susac syndrome. Sequences were obtained from CD4+ T cells from PBMCs. CDR3 protein: CASSLAAGHGSPLHF. DNA of the CDR3: TGTGCCAGCAGCTTAGCTGCAGGGCATGGTTCACCCCTCCACTTT. The variable domain in full, completed from reference TRBV7-9 and TRBJ1-6, reads DTGVSQNPRHKITKRGQNVTFRCDPISEHNRLYWYRQTLGQGPEFLTYFQNEAQLEKSRLLSDRFSAERPKGSFSTLEIQRTEQGDSAMYLCASSLAAGHGSPLHFGNGTRLTVT.